This TCR beta chain was retrieved from a study of blood T cells in healthy people across ages. Overall study context: The template switching approach captured approximately one barcoded beta molecule for every two T cells. General study results and limits: The study found more naive CD4+ cells and higher diversity in long-lived than aged donors.

Germline CDR1 and CDR2: SQVTM and ANQGSEA. The germline V and J ends were trimmed by 4 bases and 0 bases, with 13 bases remaining between them. CDR3 length: 15 amino acids. A second PCR, run for roughly 7 to 11 cycles, used a sample-barcoded 5' primer plus a J-beta primer mix. Researchers report that each sample yielded at least 2.5 million CDR3-containing paired-end reads. TCRdb independently ran MiXCR on the 5' RACE reads; one entry per CDR3 protein. The sample records about a million distinct CDR3 sequences, approximately 50% being singletons. To note about this clonotype: Antigen unknown.

The chain recombines TRBV29-1 with TRBJ1-5; TRBD1 is a possible D gene (6 bases). The material sequenced was blood. The receptor's source is a woman aged 55-69 years in good health. The CDR3 protein is CSVADGTSSNQPQHF. In DNA, the CDR3 is TGCAGCGTTGCCGATGGGACATCTAGCAATCAGCCCCAGCATTTT. Full variable domain (missing parts from reference TRBV29-1 and TRBJ1-5): SAVISQKPSRDICQRGTSLTIQCQVDSQVTMMFWYRQQPGQSLTLIATANQGSEATYESGFVIDKFPISRPNLTFSTLTVSNMSPEDSSIYLCSVADGTSSNQPQHFGDGTRLSIL.